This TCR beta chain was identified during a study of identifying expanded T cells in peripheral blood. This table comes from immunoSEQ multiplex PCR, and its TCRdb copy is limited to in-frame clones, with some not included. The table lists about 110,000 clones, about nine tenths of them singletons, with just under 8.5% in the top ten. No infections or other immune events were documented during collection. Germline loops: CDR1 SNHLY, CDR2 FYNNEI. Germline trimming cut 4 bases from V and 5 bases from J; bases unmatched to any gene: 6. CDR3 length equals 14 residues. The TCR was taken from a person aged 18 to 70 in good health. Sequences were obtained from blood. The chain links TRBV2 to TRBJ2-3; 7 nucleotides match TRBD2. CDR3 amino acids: CASSVGGRGDTQYF. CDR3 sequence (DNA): TGTGCCAGCAGTGTCGGGGGGAGAGGAGATACGCAGTATTTT.